Here is one TCR beta chain with its context. This record belongs to a study of blood T cell repertoires in COVID-19. Study-level background: Samples taken during acute and convalescent COVID-19 were collected in the United States, Italy and Spain. PBMCs, B-cell-depleted T cells, or T cells provided the cDNA or gDNA that made up the material.

In the authors' workflow: Estimation of nucleated cell counts was performed using reference gene primer amplification. Measured with immunoSEQ multiplex PCR; TCRdb has only the in-frame clones, and not every one. V and J calls plus clone size are reproduced from that table; the DNA served to infer D and trimming. Among over 120,000 clones listed, 80% to 90% were seen once. V was trimmed by 2 bases and J by 0 bases, leaving 8 bases between them. The CDR3 is 15 amino acids. CDR1 ENHRY and CDR2 SYGVKD come from the germline V gene. The clonotype was recovered from a man aged 50-59 years who had recovered from COVID-19. Sequenced: peripheral blood. The V and J genes are TRBV10-3 and TRBJ1-3, with no clear D. The CDR3 reads CAISEAQVSGNTIYF. The CDR3 region has the DNA TGTGCCATCAGTGAGGCTCAGGTCTCTGGAAACACCATATATTTT.